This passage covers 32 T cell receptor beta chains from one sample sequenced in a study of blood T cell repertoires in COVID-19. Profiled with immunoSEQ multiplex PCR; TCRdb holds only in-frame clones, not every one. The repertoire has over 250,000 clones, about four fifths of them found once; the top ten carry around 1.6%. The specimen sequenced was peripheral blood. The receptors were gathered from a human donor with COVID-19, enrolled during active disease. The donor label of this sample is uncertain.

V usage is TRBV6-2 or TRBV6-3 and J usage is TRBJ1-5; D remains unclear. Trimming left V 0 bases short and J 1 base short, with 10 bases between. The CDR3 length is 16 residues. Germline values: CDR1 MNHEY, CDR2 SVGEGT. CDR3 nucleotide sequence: TGTGCCAGCAGTTACTCGGGAGGTCCCAGCAATCAGCCCCAGCATTTT. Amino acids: CASSYSGGPSNQPQHF.

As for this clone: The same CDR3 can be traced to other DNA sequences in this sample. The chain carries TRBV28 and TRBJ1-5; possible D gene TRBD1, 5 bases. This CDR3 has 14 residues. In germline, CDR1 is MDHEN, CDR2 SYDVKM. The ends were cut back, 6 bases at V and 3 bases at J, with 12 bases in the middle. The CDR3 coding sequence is TGTGCCAGCAGCATTCAAGGGGTCAATCAGCCCCAGCATTTT. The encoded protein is CASSIQGVNQPQHF.

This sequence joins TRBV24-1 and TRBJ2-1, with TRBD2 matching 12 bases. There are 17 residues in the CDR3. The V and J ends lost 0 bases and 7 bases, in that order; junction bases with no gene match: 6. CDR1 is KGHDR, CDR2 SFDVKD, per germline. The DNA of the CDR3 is TGTGCCACCAGTGATTTGCTGACTAGCGGGAGACTTAATGAGCAGTTCTTC. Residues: CATSDLLTSGRLNEQFF.

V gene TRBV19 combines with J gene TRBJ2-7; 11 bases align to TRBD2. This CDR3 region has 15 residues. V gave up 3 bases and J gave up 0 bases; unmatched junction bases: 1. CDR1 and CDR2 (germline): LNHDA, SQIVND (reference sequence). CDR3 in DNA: TGTGCCAGTAGTATCACTAGCGGGGGCTCCTACGAGCAGTACTTC. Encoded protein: CASSITSGGSYEQYF.

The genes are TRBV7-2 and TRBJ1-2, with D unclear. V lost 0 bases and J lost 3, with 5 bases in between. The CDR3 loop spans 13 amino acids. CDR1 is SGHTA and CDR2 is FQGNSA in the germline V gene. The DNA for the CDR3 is TGTGCCAGCAGCTTAGCCGGGGACTATGGCTACACCTTC. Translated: CASSLAGDYGYTF.

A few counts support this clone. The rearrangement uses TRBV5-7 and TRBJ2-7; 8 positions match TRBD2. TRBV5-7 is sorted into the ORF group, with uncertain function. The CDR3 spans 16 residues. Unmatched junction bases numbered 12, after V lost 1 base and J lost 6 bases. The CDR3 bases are TGTGCCAGCAGCTTGAAGAGCGGGAGAGGGAACGGCGAGCAGTACTTC. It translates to CASSLKSGRGNGEQYF.

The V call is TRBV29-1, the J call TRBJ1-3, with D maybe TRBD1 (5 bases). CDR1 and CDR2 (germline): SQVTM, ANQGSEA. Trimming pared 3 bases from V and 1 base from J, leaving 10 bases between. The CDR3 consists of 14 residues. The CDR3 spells CSVDIGGSGNTIYF. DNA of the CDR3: TGCAGCGTTGACATCGGGGGTTCTGGAAACACCATATATTTT.

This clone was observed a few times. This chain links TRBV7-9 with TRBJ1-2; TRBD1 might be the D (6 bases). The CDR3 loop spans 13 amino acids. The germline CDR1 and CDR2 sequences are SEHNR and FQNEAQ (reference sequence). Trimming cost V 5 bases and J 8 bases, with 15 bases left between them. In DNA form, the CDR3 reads TGTGCCAGCAGCCGCCGGGCAGGGGAAGGCTACACCTTC. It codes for CASSRRAGEGYTF.

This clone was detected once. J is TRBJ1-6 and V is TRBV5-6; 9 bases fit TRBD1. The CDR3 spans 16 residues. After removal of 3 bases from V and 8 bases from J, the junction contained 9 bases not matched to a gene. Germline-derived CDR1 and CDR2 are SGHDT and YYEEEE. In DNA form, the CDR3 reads TGTGCCAGCAGCTCCAGTAGGGACAGGGCAGATTCACCCCTCCACTTT. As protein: CASSSSRDRADSPLHF.

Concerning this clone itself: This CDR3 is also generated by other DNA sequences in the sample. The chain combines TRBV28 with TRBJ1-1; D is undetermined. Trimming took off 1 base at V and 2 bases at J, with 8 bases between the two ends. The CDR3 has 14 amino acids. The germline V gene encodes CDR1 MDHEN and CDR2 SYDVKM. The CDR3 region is CASSLYRENTEAFF. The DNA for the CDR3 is TGTGCCAGCAGTTTATATCGCGAAAACACTGAAGCTTTCTTT.

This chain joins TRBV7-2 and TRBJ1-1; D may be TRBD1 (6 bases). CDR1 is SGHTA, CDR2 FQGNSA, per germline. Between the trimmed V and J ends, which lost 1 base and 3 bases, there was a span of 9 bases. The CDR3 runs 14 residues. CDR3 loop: CASSLGGPYTEAFF. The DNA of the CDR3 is TGTGCCAGCAGCTTAGGGGGGCCGTACACTGAAGCTTTCTTT.

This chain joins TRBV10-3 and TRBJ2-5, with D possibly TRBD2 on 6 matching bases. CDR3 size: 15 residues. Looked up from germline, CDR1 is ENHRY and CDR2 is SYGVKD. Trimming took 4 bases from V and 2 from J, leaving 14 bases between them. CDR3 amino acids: CAISAPTRGQETQYF. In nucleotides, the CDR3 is TGTGCCATCAGTGCTCCCACCCGGGGGCAAGAGACCCAGTACTTC.

In DNA, the CDR3 is TGTGCCAGTAGTTCCCAACAGGGGTCTGGAAACACCATATATTTT. Its protein product is CASSSQQGSGNTIYF. The chain carries TRBV19 and TRBJ1-3; 7 positions match TRBD1. The CDR3 is 15 residues long. Germline lookup yields CDR1 LNHDA and CDR2 SQIVND (reference sequence). After removal of 5 bases from V and 1 base from J, the junction contained 5 bases not matched to a gene.

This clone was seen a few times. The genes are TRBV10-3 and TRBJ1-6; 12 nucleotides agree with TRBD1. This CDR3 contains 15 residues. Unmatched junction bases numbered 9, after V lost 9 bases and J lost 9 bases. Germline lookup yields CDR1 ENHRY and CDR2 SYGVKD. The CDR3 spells CAITPGQGAGSPLHF. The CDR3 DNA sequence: TGTGCCATTACACCGGGACAGGGGGCCGGTTCACCCCTCCACTTT.

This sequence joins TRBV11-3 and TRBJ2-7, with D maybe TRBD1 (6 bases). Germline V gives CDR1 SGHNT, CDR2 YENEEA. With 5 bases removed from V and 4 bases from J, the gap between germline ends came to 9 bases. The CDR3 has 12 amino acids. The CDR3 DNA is TGTGCCAGCAGCCGAACAGGGTACGAGCAGTACTTC. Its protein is CASSRTGYEQYF.

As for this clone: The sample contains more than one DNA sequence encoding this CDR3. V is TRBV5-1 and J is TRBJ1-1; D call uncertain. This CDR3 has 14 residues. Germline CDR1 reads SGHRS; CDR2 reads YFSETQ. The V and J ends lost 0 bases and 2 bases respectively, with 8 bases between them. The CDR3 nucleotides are TGCGCCAGCAGCTTGGCCACGGGAAACACTGAAGCTTTCTTT. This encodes CASSLATGNTEAFF.

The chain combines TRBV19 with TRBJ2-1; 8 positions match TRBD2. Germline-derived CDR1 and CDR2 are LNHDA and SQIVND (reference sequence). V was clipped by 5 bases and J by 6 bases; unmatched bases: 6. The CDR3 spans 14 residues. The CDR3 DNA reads TGTGCCAGTAGTTGGAGCGGGAGCTCCAATGAGCAGTTCTTC. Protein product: CASSWSGSSNEQFF.

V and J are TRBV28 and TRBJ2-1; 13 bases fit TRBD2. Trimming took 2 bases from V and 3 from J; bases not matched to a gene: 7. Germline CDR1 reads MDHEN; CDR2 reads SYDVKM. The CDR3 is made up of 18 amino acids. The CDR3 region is CASSLGLAGVLGYNEQFF. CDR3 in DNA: TGTGCCAGCAGTTTAGGACTAGCGGGAGTGTTGGGCTACAATGAGCAGTTCTTC.

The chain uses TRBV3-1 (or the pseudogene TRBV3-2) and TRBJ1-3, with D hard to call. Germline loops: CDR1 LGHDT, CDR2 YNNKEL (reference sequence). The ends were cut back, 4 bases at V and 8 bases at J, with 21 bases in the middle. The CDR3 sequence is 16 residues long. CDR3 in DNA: TGTGCCAGCAGCCGCGAGCCCCTGGGCTCAATAGACACCATATATTTT. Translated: CASSREPLGSIDTIYF.

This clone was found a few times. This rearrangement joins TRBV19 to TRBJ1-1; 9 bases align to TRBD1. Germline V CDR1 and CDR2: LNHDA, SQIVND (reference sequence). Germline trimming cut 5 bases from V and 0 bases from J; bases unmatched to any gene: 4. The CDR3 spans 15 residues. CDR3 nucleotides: TGTGCCAGTAGTCCAACAGGGGGCATGAACACTGAAGCTTTCTTT. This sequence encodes CASSPTGGMNTEAFF.

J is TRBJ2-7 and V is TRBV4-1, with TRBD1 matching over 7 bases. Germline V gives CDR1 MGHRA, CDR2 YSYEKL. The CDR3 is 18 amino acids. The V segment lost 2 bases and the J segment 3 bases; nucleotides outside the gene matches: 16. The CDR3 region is CASSQFRDSGSQLYEQYF. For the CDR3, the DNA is TGCGCCAGCAGCCAATTCCGGGACAGCGGCTCTCAACTCTACGAGCAGTACTTC.

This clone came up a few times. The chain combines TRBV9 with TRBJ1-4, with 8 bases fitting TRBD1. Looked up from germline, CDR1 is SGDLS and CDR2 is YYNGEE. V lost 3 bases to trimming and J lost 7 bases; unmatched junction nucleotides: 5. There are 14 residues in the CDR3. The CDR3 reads CASSAGGYGEKLFF. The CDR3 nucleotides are TGTGCCAGCAGCGCAGGGGGCTATGGTGAAAAACTGTTTTTT.

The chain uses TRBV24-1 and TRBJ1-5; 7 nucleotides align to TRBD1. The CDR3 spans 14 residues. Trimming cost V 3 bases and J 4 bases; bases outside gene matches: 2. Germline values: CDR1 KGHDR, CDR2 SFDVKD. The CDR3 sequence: CATSDEDRNQPQHF. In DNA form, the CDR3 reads TGTGCCACCAGTGATGAGGACAGGAATCAGCCCCAGCATTTT.

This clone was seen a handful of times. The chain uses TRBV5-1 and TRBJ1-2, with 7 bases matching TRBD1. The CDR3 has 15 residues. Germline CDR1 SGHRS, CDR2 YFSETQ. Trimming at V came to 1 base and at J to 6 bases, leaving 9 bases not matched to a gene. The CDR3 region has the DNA TGCGCCAGCAGCTTGCGGGCAGGGGGGACCGATGGCTACACCTTC. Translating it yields CASSLRAGGTDGYTF.

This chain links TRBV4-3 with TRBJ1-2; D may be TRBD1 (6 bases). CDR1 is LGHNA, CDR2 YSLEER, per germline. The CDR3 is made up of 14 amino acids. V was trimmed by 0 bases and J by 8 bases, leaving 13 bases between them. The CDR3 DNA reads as TGCGCCAGCAGCCAAGATTGGCGGGGGCAAGGCTACACCTTC. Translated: CASSQDWRGQGYTF.

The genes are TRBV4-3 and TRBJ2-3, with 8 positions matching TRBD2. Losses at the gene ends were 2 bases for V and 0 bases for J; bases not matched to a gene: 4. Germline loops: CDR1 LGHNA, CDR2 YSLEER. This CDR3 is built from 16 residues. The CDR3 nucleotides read TGCGCCAGCAGCCAAAGAGCGGGGGCGAGCACAGATACGCAGTATTTT. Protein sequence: CASSQRAGASTDTQYF.

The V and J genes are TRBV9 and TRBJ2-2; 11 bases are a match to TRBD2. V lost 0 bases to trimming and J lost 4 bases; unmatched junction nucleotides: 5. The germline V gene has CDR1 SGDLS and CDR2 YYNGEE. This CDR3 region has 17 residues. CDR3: CASSVGIGTSGTGELFF. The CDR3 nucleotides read TGTGCCAGCAGCGTAGGTATTGGGACTAGCGGCACCGGGGAGCTGTTTTTT.

CDR3 amino acids: CASGAPRTGVGAFF. As DNA, the CDR3 is TGTGCCAGTGGGGCCCCCCGGACAGGGGTTGGCGCTTTCTTT. The chain joins TRBV19 to TRBJ1-1; 9 nucleotides agree with TRBD1. Germline CDR1 and CDR2: LNHDA and SQIVND (reference sequence). There are 14 residues in the CDR3. V dropped 8 bases and J dropped 11; count of bases not matched to a gene: 15.

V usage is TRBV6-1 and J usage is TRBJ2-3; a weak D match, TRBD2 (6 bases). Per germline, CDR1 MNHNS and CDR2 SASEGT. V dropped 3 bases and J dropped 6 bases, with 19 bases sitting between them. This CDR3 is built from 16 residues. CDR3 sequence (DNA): TGTGCCAGCAGTGACACCGGGACTCCTAGCATTGATACGCAGTATTTT. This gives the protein CASSDTGTPSIDTQYF.

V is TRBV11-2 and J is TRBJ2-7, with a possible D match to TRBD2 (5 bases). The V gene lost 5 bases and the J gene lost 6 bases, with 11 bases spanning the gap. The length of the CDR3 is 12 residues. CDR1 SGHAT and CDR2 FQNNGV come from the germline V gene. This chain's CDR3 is CASSLLGVEQYF. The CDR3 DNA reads TGTGCCAGCAGCCTGCTCGGGGTCGAGCAGTACTTC.

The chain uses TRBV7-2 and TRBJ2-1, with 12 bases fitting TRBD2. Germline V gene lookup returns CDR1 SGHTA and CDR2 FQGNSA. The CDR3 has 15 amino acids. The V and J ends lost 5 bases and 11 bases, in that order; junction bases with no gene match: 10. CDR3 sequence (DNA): TGTGCCAGCAGCCCGACTAGCGGGAGATTAAATAAGCAGTTCTTC. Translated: CASSPTSGRLNKQFF.

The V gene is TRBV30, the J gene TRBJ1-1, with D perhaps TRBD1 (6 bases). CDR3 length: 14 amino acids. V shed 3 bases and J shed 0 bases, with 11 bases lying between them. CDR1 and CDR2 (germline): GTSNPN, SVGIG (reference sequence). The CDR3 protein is CAWRAGVMNTEAFF. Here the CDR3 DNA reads TGTGCCTGGAGGGCAGGGGTCATGAACACTGAAGCTTTCTTT.